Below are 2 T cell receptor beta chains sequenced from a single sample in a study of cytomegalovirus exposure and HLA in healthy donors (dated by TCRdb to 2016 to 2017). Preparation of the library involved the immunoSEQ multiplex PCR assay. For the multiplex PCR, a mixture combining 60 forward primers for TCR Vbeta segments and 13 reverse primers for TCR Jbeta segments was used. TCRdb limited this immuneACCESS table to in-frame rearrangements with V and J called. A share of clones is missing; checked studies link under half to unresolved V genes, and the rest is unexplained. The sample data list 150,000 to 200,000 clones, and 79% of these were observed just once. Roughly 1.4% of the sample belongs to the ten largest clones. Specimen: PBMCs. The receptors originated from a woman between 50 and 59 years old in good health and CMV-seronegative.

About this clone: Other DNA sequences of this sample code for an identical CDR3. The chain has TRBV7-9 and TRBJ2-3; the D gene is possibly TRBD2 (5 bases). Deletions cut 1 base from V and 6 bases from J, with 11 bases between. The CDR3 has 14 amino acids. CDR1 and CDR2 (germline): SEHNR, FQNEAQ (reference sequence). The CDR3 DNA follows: TGTGCCAGCAGCTTAGAGGCTAGCAGGGATACGCAGTATTTT. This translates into CASSLEASRDTQYF.

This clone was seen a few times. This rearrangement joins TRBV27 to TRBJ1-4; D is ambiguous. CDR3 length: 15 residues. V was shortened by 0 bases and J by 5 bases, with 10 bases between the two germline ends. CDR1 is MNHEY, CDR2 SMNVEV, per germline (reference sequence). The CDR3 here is CASSLSLGPNEKLFF. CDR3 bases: TGTGCCAGCAGTTTATCGCTAGGCCCCAATGAAAAACTGTTTTTT.